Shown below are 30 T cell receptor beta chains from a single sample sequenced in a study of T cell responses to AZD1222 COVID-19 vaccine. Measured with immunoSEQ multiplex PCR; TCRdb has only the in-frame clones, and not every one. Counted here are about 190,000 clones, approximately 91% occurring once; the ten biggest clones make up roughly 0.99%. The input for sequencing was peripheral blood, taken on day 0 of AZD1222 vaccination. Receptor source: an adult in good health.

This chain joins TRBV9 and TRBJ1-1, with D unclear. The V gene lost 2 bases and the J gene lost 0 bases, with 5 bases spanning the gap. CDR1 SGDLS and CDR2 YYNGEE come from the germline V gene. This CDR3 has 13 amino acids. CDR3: CASSVTLNTEAFF. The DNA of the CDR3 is TGTGCCAGCAGCGTTACATTGAACACTGAAGCTTTCTTT.

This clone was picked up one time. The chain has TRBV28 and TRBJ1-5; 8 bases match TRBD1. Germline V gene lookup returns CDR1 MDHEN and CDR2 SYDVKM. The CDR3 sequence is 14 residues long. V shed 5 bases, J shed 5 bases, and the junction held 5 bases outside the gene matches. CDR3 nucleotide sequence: TGTGCCAGCAGTAGCGGACAGGGATATCAGCCCCAGCATTTT. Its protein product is CASSSGQGYQPQHF.

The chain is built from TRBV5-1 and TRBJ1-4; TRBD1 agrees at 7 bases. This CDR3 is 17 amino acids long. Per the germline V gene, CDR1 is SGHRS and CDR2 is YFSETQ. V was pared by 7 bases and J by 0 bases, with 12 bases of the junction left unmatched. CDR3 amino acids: CASGRDSPSATNEKLFF. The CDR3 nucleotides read TGCGCCAGCGGCCGGGACAGCCCATCGGCAACTAATGAAAAACTGTTTTTT.

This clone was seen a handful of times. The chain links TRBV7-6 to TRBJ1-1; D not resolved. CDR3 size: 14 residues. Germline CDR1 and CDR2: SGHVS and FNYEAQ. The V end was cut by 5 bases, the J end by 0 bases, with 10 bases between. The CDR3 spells CASSPRPLNTEAFF. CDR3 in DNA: TGTGCCAGCAGCCCGCGACCCTTGAACACTGAAGCTTTCTTT.

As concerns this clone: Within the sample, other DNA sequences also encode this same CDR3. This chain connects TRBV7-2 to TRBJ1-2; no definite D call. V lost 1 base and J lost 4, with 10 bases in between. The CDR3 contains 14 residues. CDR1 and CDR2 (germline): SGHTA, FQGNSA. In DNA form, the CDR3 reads TGTGCCAGCAGCTTAGAGGGCAGATCCTATGGCTACACCTTC. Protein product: CASSLEGRSYGYTF. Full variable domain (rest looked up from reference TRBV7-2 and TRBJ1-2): GAGVSQSPSNKVTEKGKDVELRCDPISGHTALYWYRQSLGQGLEFLIYFQGNSAPDKSGLPSDRFSAERTGGSVSTLTIQRTQQEDSAVYLCASSLEGRSYGYTFGSGTRLTVV.

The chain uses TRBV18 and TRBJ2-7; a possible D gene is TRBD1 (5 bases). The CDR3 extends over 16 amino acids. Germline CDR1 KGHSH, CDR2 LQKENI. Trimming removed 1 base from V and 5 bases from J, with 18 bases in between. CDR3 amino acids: CASSPRIQGIGHEQYF. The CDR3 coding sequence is TGTGCCAGCTCACCACGGATTCAGGGTATTGGCCACGAGCAGTACTTC. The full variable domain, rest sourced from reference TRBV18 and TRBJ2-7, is NAGVMQNPRHLVRRRGQEARLRCSPMKGHSHVYWYRQLPEEGLKFMVYLQKENIIDESGMPKERFSAEFPKEGPSILRIQQVVRGDSAAYFCASSPRIQGIGHEQYFGPGTRLTVT.

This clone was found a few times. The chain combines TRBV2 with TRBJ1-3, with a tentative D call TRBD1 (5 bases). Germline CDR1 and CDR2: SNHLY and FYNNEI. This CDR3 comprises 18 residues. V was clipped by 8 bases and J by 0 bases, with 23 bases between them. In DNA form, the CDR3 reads TGTGCCAGCGGCGACCCACTTGCAGGGATCTTCTCTGGAAACACCATATATTTT. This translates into CASGDPLAGIFSGNTIYF.

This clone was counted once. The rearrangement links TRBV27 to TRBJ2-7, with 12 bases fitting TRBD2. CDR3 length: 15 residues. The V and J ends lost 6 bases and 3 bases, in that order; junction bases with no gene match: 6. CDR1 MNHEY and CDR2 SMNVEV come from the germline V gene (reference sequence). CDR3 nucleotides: TGTGCCAGCAGCCTACTAGCGGGAGGTCTCTACGAGCAGTACTTC. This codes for CASSLLAGGLYEQYF.

The CDR3 region has the DNA TGTGCCAGCAGTTTATATCGGGACTACTACGAGCAGTACTTC. Translating it yields CASSLYRDYYEQYF. The chain employs TRBV27 and TRBJ2-7, with 7 bases that match TRBD2. There are 14 residues in the CDR3. Germline CDR1 reads MNHEY; CDR2 reads SMNVEV (reference sequence). V lost 1 base to trimming and J lost 3 bases; unmatched junction nucleotides: 3.

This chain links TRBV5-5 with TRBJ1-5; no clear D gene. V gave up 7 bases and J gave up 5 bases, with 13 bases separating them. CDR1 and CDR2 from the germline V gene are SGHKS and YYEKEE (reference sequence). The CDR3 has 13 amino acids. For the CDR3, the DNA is TGTGCCAGCGGCAGGCTCCGGGATCAGCCCCAGCATTTT. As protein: CASGRLRDQPQHF.

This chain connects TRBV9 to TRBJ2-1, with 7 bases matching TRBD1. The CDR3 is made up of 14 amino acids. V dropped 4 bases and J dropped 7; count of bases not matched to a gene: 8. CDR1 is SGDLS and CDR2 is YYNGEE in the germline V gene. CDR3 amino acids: CASSIMTGLNEQFF. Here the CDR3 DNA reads TGTGCCAGCAGCATAATGACAGGGTTGAATGAGCAGTTCTTC.

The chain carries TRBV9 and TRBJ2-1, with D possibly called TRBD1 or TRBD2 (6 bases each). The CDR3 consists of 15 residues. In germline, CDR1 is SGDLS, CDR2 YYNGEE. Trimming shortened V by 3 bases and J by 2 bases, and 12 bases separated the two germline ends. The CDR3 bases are TGTGCCAGCAGCGGGGGGGCTGTGCCCTACAATGAGCAGTTCTTC. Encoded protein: CASSGGAVPYNEQFF.

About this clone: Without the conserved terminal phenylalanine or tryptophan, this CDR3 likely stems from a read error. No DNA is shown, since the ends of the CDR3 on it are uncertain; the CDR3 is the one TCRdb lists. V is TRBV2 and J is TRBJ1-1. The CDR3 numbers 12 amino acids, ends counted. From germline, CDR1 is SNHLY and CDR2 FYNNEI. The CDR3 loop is CASNPASVVPRS.

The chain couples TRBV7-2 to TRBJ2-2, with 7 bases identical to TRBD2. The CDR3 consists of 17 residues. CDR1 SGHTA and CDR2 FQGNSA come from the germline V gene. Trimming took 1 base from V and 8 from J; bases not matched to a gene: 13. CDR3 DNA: TGTGCCAGCAGCTTAGTTAGTGGGGGGGTTCTCTTAGGGGAGCTGTTTTTT. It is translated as CASSLVSGGVLLGELFF.

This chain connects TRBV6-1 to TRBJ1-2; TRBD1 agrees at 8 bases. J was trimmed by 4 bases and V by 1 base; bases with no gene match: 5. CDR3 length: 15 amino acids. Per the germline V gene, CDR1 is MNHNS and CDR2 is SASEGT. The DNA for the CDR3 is TGTGCCAGCAGTGAAGGACAGGGGCAGGCCTATGGCTACACCTTC. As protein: CASSEGQGQAYGYTF.

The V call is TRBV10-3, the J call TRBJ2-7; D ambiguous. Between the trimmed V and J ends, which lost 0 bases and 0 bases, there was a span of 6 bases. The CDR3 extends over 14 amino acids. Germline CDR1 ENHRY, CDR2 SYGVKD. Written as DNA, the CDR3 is TGTGCCATCAGTGAGTCGCCAAGCTCCTACGAGCAGTACTTC. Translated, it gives CAISESPSSYEQYF.

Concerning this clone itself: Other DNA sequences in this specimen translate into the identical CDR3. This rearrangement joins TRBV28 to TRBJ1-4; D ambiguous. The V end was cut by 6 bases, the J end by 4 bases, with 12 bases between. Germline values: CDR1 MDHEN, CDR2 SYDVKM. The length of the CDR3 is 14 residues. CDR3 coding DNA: TGTGCCAGCAGGGGAGGGCAGCTTAATGAAAAACTGTTTTTT. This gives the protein CASRGGQLNEKLFF.

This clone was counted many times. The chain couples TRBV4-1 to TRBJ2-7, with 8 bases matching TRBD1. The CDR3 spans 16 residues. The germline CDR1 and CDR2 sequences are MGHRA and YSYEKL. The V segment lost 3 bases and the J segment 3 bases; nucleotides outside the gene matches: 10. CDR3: CASSQQSGTGFYEQYF. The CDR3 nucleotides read TGCGCCAGCAGCCAGCAATCCGGGACAGGCTTCTACGAGCAGTACTTC.

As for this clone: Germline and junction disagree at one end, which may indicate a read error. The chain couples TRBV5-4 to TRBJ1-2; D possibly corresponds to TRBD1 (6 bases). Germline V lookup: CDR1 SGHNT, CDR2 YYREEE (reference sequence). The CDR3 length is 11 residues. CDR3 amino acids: CASSLVGGASF. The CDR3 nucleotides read TGTGCCAGCAGCTTGGTGGGGGGCGCCTCCTTC.

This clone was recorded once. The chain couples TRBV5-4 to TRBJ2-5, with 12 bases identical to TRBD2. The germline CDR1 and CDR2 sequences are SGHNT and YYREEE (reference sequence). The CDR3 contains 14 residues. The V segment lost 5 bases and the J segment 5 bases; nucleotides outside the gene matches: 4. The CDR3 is CASSLAGGEETQYF. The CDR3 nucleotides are TGTGCCAGCAGTCTAGCGGGGGGGGAGGAGACCCAGTACTTC.

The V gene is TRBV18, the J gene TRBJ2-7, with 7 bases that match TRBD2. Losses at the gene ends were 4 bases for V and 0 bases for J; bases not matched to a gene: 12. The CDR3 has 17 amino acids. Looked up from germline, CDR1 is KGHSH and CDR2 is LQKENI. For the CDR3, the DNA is TGTGCCAGCTCACATGGTGGGGGGGGAGCATTCTCCTACGAGCAGTACTTC. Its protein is CASSHGGGGAFSYEQYF.

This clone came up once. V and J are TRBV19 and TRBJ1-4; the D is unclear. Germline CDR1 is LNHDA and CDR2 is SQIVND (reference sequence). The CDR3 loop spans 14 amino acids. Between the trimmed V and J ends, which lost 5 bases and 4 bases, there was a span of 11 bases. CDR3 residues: CASSFGQYNEKLFF. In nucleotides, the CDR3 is TGTGCCAGTAGTTTCGGGCAGTATAATGAAAAACTGTTTTTT. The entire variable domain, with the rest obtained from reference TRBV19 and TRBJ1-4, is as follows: DGGITQSPKYLFRKEGQNVTLSCEQNLNHDAMYWYRQDPGQGLRLIYYSQIVNDFQKGDIAEGYSVSREKKESFPLTVTSAQKNPTAFYLCASSFGQYNEKLFFGSGTQLSVL.

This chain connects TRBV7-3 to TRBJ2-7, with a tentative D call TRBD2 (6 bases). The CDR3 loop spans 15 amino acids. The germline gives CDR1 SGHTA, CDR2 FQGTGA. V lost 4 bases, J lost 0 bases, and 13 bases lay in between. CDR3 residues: CASSSGSGSSYEQYF. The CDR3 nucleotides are TGTGCCAGCAGCTCGGGGAGCGGGTCCTCCTACGAGCAGTACTTC. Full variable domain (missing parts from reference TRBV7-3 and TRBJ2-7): GAGVSQTPSNKVTEKGKYVELRCDPISGHTALYWYRQSLGQGPEFLIYFQGTGAADDSGLPNDRFFAVRPEGSVSTLKIQRTERGDSAVYLCASSSGSGSSYEQYFGPGTRLTVT.

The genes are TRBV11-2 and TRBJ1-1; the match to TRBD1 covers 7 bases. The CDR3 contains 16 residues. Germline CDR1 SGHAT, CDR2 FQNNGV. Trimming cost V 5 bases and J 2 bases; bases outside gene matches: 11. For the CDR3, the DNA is TGTGCCAGCAGCCTATTGACGGGAGGGGGCAACACTGAAGCTTTCTTT. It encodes CASSLLTGGGNTEAFF.

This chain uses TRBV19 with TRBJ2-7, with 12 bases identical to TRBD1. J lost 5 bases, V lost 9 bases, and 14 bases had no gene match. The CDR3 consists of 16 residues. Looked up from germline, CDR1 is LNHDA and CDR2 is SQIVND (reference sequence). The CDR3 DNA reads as TGTGCCAGCAGCCGCTATGGGGGACAGGGGGCTAACGAGCAGTACTTC. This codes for CASSRYGGQGANEQYF.

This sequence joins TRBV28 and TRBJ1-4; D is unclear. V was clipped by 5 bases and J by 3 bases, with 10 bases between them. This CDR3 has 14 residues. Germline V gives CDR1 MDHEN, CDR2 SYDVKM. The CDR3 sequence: CASSPQRANEKLFF. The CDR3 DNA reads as TGTGCCAGCAGTCCCCAACGGGCTAATGAAAAACTGTTTTTT.

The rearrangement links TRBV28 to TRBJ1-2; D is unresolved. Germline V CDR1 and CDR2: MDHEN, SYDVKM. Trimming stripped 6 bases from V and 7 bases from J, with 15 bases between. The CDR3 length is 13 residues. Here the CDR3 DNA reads TGTGCCAGCAGAATGAGCAGTTCCTTTGGCTACACCTTC. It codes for CASRMSSSFGYTF.

In DNA, the CDR3 is TGTGCCACATCTAACCCTCGGAGTGGCGGGCAGTACTTC. It translates to CATSNPRSGGQYF. The V and J genes are TRBV24-1 and TRBJ2-7; unclear D gene. Looked up from germline, CDR1 is KGHDR and CDR2 is SFDVKD. The CDR3 is made up of 13 amino acids. V was cut by 10 bases and J by 9 bases, with 21 bases left in between.

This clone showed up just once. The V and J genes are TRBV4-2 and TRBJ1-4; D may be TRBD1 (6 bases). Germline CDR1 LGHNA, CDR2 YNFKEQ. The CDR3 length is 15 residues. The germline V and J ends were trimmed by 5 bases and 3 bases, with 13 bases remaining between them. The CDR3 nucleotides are TGTGCCAGCAGCTACAACAGGGCCGCTAATGAAAAACTGTTTTTT. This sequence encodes CASSYNRAANEKLFF.

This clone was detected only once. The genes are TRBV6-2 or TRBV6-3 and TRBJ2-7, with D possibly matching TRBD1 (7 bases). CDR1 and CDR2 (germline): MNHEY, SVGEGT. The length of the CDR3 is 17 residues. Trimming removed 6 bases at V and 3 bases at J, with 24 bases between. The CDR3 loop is CASSRGAGRLGVYEQYF. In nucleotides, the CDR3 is TGTGCCAGCAGCAGGGGGGCGGGGCGACTCGGCGTCTACGAGCAGTACTTC.